Below, one T cell receptor beta chain is given with its context. The antigen is undetermined. These data are taken from a study of T cell responses to AZD1222 COVID-19 vaccine. Study-wide results and limits: Donor demographics were predominantly white British with a female majority; clonal diversity may be underestimated. Sampling captured repertoires only after the peak T cell response. Of spike-specific TCRs, nearly half reportedly target regions left unmutated in variants.

Profiled with immunoSEQ multiplex PCR; TCRdb holds only in-frame clones, not every one. The sample consists of around 150,000 clones, 92% of them appearing once. This CDR3 has 14 residues. Germline lookup yields CDR1 MGHDK and CDR2 SYGVNS. The ends were cut back, 4 bases at V and 9 bases at J, with 13 bases in the middle. Whether given at about 4 or about 12 weeks, second doses were pooled. The TCR originated in an adult who received the AZD1222 COVID-19 vaccine. Source: peripheral blood, taken 28 days after the second AZD1222 dose. V usage is TRBV25-1 and J usage is TRBJ1-6; a weak D match, TRBD1 (6 bases). The CDR3 DNA sequence: TGTGCCAGCAGTGCGCCCCGGGACACTTCACCCCTCCACTTT. Translated: CASSAPRDTSPLHF.